What follows are 5 T cell receptor beta chains derived from one specimen sequenced in a study of blood T cell repertoires in COVID-19 (dated by TCRdb to about 2020). The protocol used for the library was the immunoSEQ multiplex PCR assay. TCRdb re-hosts the immuneACCESS table, in-frame sequences only. Its copies lack some clones; in the studies checked, an unresolved V gene accounts for under half of them, and the cause for the rest is not known. A total of approximately 100,000 clones appear in this sample, around 92% of them only once. Less than 7.5% of the sample is held by the ten biggest clonotypes. Sequenced sample: peripheral blood. These receptor sequences come from a man in his fifties or sixties with active COVID-19.

This CDR3 is CASTQGPSGNTIYF. DNA for the CDR3: TGTGCCAGCACCCAGGGGCCCTCTGGAAACACCATATATTTT. The chain carries TRBV2 and TRBJ1-3; D may be TRBD1 (6 bases). Per germline, CDR1 SNHLY and CDR2 FYNNEI. With 7 bases removed from V and 0 bases from J, the gap between germline ends came to 10 bases. The CDR3 is 14 amino acids.

The chain employs TRBV14 and TRBJ1-2; TRBD1 matches at 11 bases. Germline assignment: CDR1 SGHDN and CDR2 FVKESK. The CDR3 has 13 residues. V lost 0 bases and J lost 14; bases outside the gene matches: 5. The CDR3 spells CASSQDRTGGETF. For the CDR3, the DNA is TGTGCCAGCAGCCAAGATCGGACAGGGGGCGAAACCTTC.

A note on this clone: An end of the junction does not agree with germline; a read error may underlie this. V gene TRBV28 combines with J gene TRBJ1-5; 10 nucleotides line up with TRBD1. This CDR3 comprises 17 residues. The V gene's germline CDR1 is MDHEN and CDR2 SYDVKM. The CDR3 DNA reads as TGTGCCAGCCGTTTAGGGACAGGGGTATATAGCAATCAGCCCCAGCATTTT. It specifies CASRLGTGVYSNQPQHF.

The gene calls are TRBV3-1 (or the pseudogene TRBV3-2) and TRBJ1-5; TRBD1 might be the D (6 bases). The V end was cut by 4 bases, the J end by 0 bases, with 7 bases between. Germline loops: CDR1 LGHDT, CDR2 YNNKEL (reference sequence). The length of the CDR3 is 14 residues. CDR3 nucleotides: TGTGCCAGCAGCCGACAGGATAGCAATCAGCCCCAGCATTTT. Protein sequence: CASSRQDSNQPQHF.

The chain combines TRBV21-1 with TRBJ2-6; the tabulated D call, TRBD1, remains unverified against the DNA. TRBV21-1 is labeled a pseudogene. CDR3 size: 18 residues. The CDR3 region has the DNA TGTGCCAGCAGCAAAGAGATCACAGGACCCTCTGGGGCCAACGTCCTGACTTTC. It specifies CASSKEITGPSGANVLTF.